This T cell receptor (beta chain) stems from a study of blood T cells in healthy people across ages. Germline loops: CDR1 LGHNA, CDR2 YNFKEQ. V lost 3 bases and J lost 2, with 16 bases in between. This CDR3 spans 17 amino acids. The use of a sample-barcoded 5' primer and a J-beta primer mix characterized a second PCR of about 7 to 12 cycles. Every cDNA molecule carried a tag from a template-switch adaptor bearing 12 random nucleotides. TCRdb reanalysed the 5' RACE reads using MiXCR and keeps one entry per CDR3 protein. The sample shows about 720,000 distinct CDR3 sequences, around 25% of them seen only once. The same specimen was also included in a second study, on T cells of mothers and their children. As that report states: It was found that thymic selection shapes TCR recombination output similarly in related and unrelated pairs.

Sequenced input: blood. This receptor was obtained from a boy aged 10-17 years in good health. The rearrangement uses TRBV4-2 and TRBJ2-2, with a possible D match to TRBD2 (6 bases). The CDR3 here is CASSQGDWRANTGELFF. CDR3 nucleotide sequence: TGTGCCAGCAGCCAGGGTGATTGGAGGGCTAACACCGGGGAGCTGTTTTTT.